One and the same sample provided the 29 T cell receptor beta chains below, sequenced in a study of response to subunit inactivated influenza vaccine. TCRdb independently ran MiXCR on the RT-PCR reads; one entry per CDR3 protein. The table shows 250,000 to 350,000 distinct CDR3 sequences, with 22% occurring only once. The sample here was PBMCs from blood, taken approximately 22 months after vaccination. These receptors were obtained from a man between 50 and 70 years old who received an inactivated influenza vaccine.

V usage is TRBV7-2 and J usage is TRBJ1-1; D is uncertain. V shed 2 bases and J shed 4 bases, with 8 bases lying between them. Germline-derived CDR1 and CDR2 are SGHTA and FQGNSA. The CDR3 loop spans 13 amino acids. In nucleotides, the CDR3 is TGTGCCAGCAGCTTACAACAAATCACTGAAGCTTTCTTT. It specifies CASSLQQITEAFF.

This chain links TRBV20-1 with TRBJ2-7; the D is unclear. The CDR3 spans 13 residues. Trimming shortened V by 0 bases and J by 3 bases, and 9 bases separated the two germline ends. Germline-derived CDR1 and CDR2 are DFQATT and SNEGSKA (reference sequence). The CDR3 sequence is CSARDLRSYEQYF. In nucleotides, the CDR3 is TGCAGTGCTAGAGATCTTCGCAGCTACGAGCAGTACTTC.

The V gene is TRBV29-1, the J gene TRBJ2-3; no reliable D call. Trimming removed 5 bases at V and 2 bases at J, with 8 bases between. Germline values: CDR1 SQVTM, CDR2 ANQGSEA. The CDR3 loop spans 12 amino acids. This chain's CDR3 is CSVRVSTDTQYF. CDR3 in DNA: TGCAGCGTTCGCGTATCCACAGATACGCAGTATTTT.

There are a few counts of this clonotype. This rearrangement joins TRBV12-3 or TRBV12-4 to TRBJ1-6; D is unresolved. The ends were cut back, 5 bases at V and 7 bases at J, with 6 bases in the middle. CDR3 size: 12 residues. The DNA of the CDR3 is TGTGCCAGCAGTCTCACGAATTCACCCCTCCACTTT. This translates into CASSLTNSPLHF.

This clonotype was seen a few times. This chain links TRBV7-2 with TRBJ1-6; unclear D gene. The germline V gene encodes CDR1 SGHTA and CDR2 FQGNSA. The V and J ends lost 4 bases and 7 bases respectively, with 17 bases between them. This CDR3 is built from 16 residues. The CDR3 spells CASSSVPARWNSPLHF. The CDR3 DNA sequence: TGTGCCAGCAGCTCAGTTCCGGCTAGGTGGAATTCACCCCTCCACTTT.

This clonotype was recorded a few times. V usage is TRBV4-1 and J usage is TRBJ1-6; D unresolved. The V gene lost 4 bases and the J gene lost 7 bases, with 17 bases spanning the gap. In germline, CDR1 is MGHRA, CDR2 YSYEKL. The CDR3 contains 16 residues. The chain's CDR3 is CASSLEVRTENSPLHF. Here the CDR3 DNA reads TGCGCCAGCAGCCTCGAAGTTCGGACCGAAAATTCACCCCTCCACTTT.

The genes are TRBV9 and TRBJ1-2; D gene ambiguous. The CDR3 runs to 13 residues. Per germline, CDR1 SGDLS and CDR2 YYNGEE. V was cut by 0 bases and J by 3 bases, with 6 bases left in between. CDR3 amino acids: CASSVATYYGYTF. The DNA of the CDR3 is TGTGCCAGCAGCGTAGCTACGTACTATGGCTACACCTTC.

CDR3 sequence reads: CASRPRGAGSYEQYF. The DNA of the CDR3 is TGTGCCAGCAGGCCCCGGGGAGCGGGCTCCTACGAGCAGTACTTC. V usage is TRBV28 and J usage is TRBJ2-7; D may be TRBD2 (6 bases). Germline assignment: CDR1 MDHEN and CDR2 SYDVKM. V was shortened by 6 bases and J by 0 bases, with 15 bases between the two germline ends. The CDR3 spans 15 residues.

V gene TRBV12-3 or TRBV12-4 combines with J gene TRBJ1-2; TRBD1 might be the D (6 bases). The CDR3 extends over 13 amino acids. Trimming stripped 7 bases from V and 6 bases from J, with 15 bases between. The CDR3 coding sequence is TGTGCCAGCAAAGGACAGAGAAAAGATGGCTACACCTTC. Protein: CASKGQRKDGYTF.

CDR3 residues: CATISGNTIYF. The CDR3 DNA reads TGTGCCACCATATCTGGAAACACCATATATTTT. The V and J genes are TRBV28 and TRBJ1-3; D uncertain. V was clipped by 10 bases and J by 1 base, with 5 bases between them. Germline V gives CDR1 MDHEN, CDR2 SYDVKM. The CDR3 contains 11 residues.

The genes are TRBV25-1 and TRBJ1-2; tentative D call: TRBD1 (6 bases). The CDR3 consists of 12 residues. Germline CDR1 and CDR2: MGHDK and SYGVNS. V was clipped by 4 bases and J by 3 bases, with 6 bases between them. DNA of the CDR3: TGTGCCAGCAGTGCAGGGGACTATGGCTACACCTTC. Protein sequence: CASSAGDYGYTF.

The DNA of the CDR3 is TGCAGTGCTAGTCCCGGGACAGGGTTCAGCTCTGGAAACACCATATATTTT. It codes for CSASPGTGFSSGNTIYF. The rearrangement uses TRBV20-1 and TRBJ1-3; TRBD1 matches 9 bases. The germline gives CDR1 DFQATT, CDR2 SNEGSKA (reference sequence). The CDR3 totals 17 residues. After removal of 3 bases from V and 0 bases from J, the junction contained 9 bases not matched to a gene.

The chain combines TRBV3-1 with TRBJ1-2, with unresolved D. Germline V gene lookup returns CDR1 LGHDT and CDR2 YNNKEL (reference sequence). This CDR3 region has 14 residues. V gave up 1 base and J gave up 8 bases, with 14 bases separating them. Here the CDR3 DNA reads TGTGCCAGCAGCCAAGGTCTAGACTCGGGAGGCTACACCTTC. Protein sequence: CASSQGLDSGGYTF.

This clonotype was seen once. DNA of the CDR3: TGTGCCAGCAGCTTGCTTTTTAGCGGGGGGGCATCACAAGAGACCCAGTACTTC. The encoded protein is CASSLLFSGGASQETQYF. The rearrangement links TRBV5-6 to TRBJ2-5; TRBD2 aligns across 11 bases. Trimming at V came to 1 base and at J to 2 bases, leaving 10 bases not matched to a gene. Germline V gives CDR1 SGHDT, CDR2 YYEEEE. This CDR3 is 18 amino acids long.

On this clonotype: This likely comes from a read error, as the CDR3 has no conserved phenylalanine or tryptophan at its end. The rearrangement uses TRBV7-9 and TRBJ1-1; D is unresolved. Trimming took 5 bases from V and 2 from J, leaving 9 bases between them. This CDR3 spans 13 amino acids. Germline V gene sequence: CDR1 SEHNR, CDR2 FQNEAQ (reference sequence). CDR3 nucleotides: TGTGCCAGCAGCCAGACGAGTAACACTGAAGCTTTCATT. Protein product: CASSQTSNTEAFI.

The CDR3 protein is CASSSGLAGAPDTQYF. CDR3 nucleotides: TGCGCCAGCAGCTCGGGACTAGCGGGAGCCCCAGATACGCAGTATTTT. V gene TRBV5-1 combines with J gene TRBJ2-3, with 14 positions matching TRBD2. This CDR3 has 16 residues. The V gene end was trimmed by 3 bases and the J gene end by 4 bases; junction bases not matched to a gene: 4. The germline CDR1 and CDR2 sequences are SGHRS and YFSETQ.

This clonotype was seen a handful of times. One end of the junction is discordant with germline, which a read error may explain. The V and J genes are TRBV10-3 and TRBJ1-1; 11 nucleotides agree with TRBD1. CDR1 ENHRY and CDR2 SYGVKD come from the germline V gene. The CDR3 loop spans 19 amino acids. Here the CDR3 DNA reads TGTGCCATCAGAGACTATAGACCTTTCACCGGGACAGGGGGTATTGAAGCTTTTTTT. This translates into CAIRDYRPFTGTGGIEAFF.

About this clonotype itself: A junction boundary mismatches the germline segment, possibly from a read error. The genes are TRBV4-2 and TRBJ2-7; no firm D call. CDR3 size: 11 residues. Germline V gene sequence: CDR1 LGHNA, CDR2 YNFKEQ. CDR3 amino acids: CASSQDRVRNF. Written as DNA, the CDR3 is TGTGCCAGCAGCCAAGATAGGGTTCGAAACTTC.

There are a few counts of this clonotype. CDR3 in amino acids: CASSQFSGGNEQFF. Here the CDR3 DNA reads TGTGCCAGCAGCCAATTTAGCGGGGGAAATGAGCAGTTCTTC. The rearrangement joins TRBV3-1 to TRBJ2-1, with 9 bases identical to TRBD2. The CDR3 length is 14 residues. Trimming removed 2 bases from V and 7 bases from J; junction bases left unmatched: 3. The germline V gene encodes CDR1 LGHDT and CDR2 YNNKEL (reference sequence).

This clonotype was found a few times. The chain links TRBV5-6 to TRBJ1-5; no firm D call. The length of the CDR3 is 15 residues. Germline CDR1 reads SGHDT; CDR2 reads YYEEEE. Trimming removed 0 bases from V and 7 bases from J, with 14 bases in between. Here the CDR3 DNA reads TGTGCCAGCAGCTTGGGGCAGATGGGTGGACAGCCCCAGCATTTT. Its protein product is CASSLGQMGGQPQHF.

This rearrangement joins TRBV5-1 to TRBJ2-7; possibly TRBD1 for D (6 bases). V lost 4 bases and J 2 bases, leaving 13 bases between the germline ends. Germline V gene lookup returns CDR1 SGHRS and CDR2 YFSETQ. CDR3 size: 14 residues. The DNA for the CDR3 is TGCGCCAGCAGCGCACAGGGAGCCACCTACGAGCAGTACTTC. Translated: CASSAQGATYEQYF.

The chain couples TRBV6-5 to TRBJ2-7; 8 bases match TRBD2. Germline loops: CDR1 MNHEY, CDR2 SVGAGI. The CDR3 has 15 residues. Trimming at V came to 0 bases and at J to 2 bases, leaving 3 bases not matched to a gene. This chain's CDR3 is CASSYSSGRAYEQYF. DNA of the CDR3: TGTGCCAGCAGTTACTCGAGCGGGAGAGCCTACGAGCAGTACTTC.

The chain combines TRBV7-2 with TRBJ1-1; a possible D gene is TRBD1 (5 bases). Germline-derived CDR1 and CDR2 are SGHTA and FQGNSA. Deletions cut 6 bases from V and 1 base from J, with 12 bases between. CDR3 length: 14 amino acids. This CDR3 is CASRAGRANTEAFF. The CDR3 DNA reads TGTGCCAGCAGGGCGGGACGGGCGAACACTGAAGCTTTCTTT.

V usage is TRBV4-2 and J usage is TRBJ2-3, with 8 positions matching TRBD2. Trimming took 0 bases from V and 5 from J; bases not matched to a gene: 13. CDR1 and CDR2 from the germline V gene are LGHNA and YNFKEQ. There are 18 residues in the CDR3. This chain's CDR3 is CASSQDGVAGPRGDTQYF. The CDR3 DNA is TGTGCCAGCAGCCAAGATGGGGTAGCGGGGCCTCGGGGAGATACGCAGTATTTT.

The chain uses TRBV20-1 and TRBJ2-1; no firm D call. Germline CDR1 is DFQATT and CDR2 is SNEGSKA (reference sequence). The CDR3 spans 16 residues. Trimming took off 2 bases at V and 4 bases at J, with 18 bases between the two ends. The CDR3 DNA reads TGCAGTGCTAGACCCGTGGGCTCCCAGGCTTACAATGAGCAGTTCTTC. Its protein is CSARPVGSQAYNEQFF.

At least ten counts were recorded for this clonotype. V and J are TRBV20-1 and TRBJ1-1; 7 positions match TRBD1. Losses at the gene ends were 6 bases for V and 4 bases for J; bases not matched to a gene: 11. In germline, CDR1 is DFQATT, CDR2 SNEGSKA (reference sequence). This CDR3 region has 14 residues. CDR3 loop: CSAEQGKVITEAFF. The CDR3 DNA reads as TGCAGTGCAGAACAGGGGAAGGTAATCACTGAAGCTTTCTTT.

A few counts support this clonotype. The genes are TRBV4-3 and TRBJ2-3; perhaps TRBD1 as D (8 bases). CDR3 size: 16 residues. Germline loops: CDR1 LGHNA, CDR2 YSLEER. The V and J ends lost 4 bases and 2 bases respectively, with 16 bases between them. CDR3 residues: CASSPGGQGATDTQYF. The CDR3 region has the DNA TGCGCCAGCAGCCCCGGGGGGCAGGGGGCCACAGATACGCAGTATTTT.

This clonotype was seen a handful of times. The gene calls are TRBV29-1 and TRBJ1-2, with 8 nucleotides matching TRBD1. The CDR3 runs 14 residues. Looked up from germline, CDR1 is SQVTM and CDR2 is ANQGSEA. The J segment lost 8 bases and the V segment lost 6 bases, leaving 14 bases of the junction unmatched. The CDR3 DNA is TGCAGCGTCGTAGGGAGGACAGGGACGGTCGGCTACACCTTC. It codes for CSVVGRTGTVGYTF.

The chain recombines TRBV28 with TRBJ1-5, with D possibly matching TRBD1 (5 bases). Between the trimmed V and J ends, which lost 8 bases and 0 bases, there was a span of 23 bases. CDR1 MDHEN and CDR2 SYDVKM come from the germline V gene. The CDR3 length is 18 residues. As DNA, the CDR3 is TGTGCCAGCCGATACGAGGGGAGTGCGGGTTATAGCAATCAGCCCCAGCATTTT. Protein sequence: CASRYEGSAGYSNQPQHF.